One T cell receptor (beta chain) is described in this entry. Its cognate antigen is unknown. This entry is derived from a study of blood T cells in healthy people across ages. The study, taken as a whole, reports: Fewer expanded clones and more diversity marked long-lived versus aged donors.

V gave up 4 bases and J gave up 0 bases; unmatched junction bases: 9. This CDR3 spans 15 amino acids. CDR1 and CDR2 from the germline V gene are SQVTM and ANQGSEA. Sample-barcoded 5' priming and a J-beta primer mix drove a second PCR of roughly 7 to 11 cycles. TCRdb re-called the 5' RACE reads with MiXCR, one entry per CDR3 protein. The sample has 1 million or so distinct CDR3 sequences, 40% to 50% seen once; the top ten hold under 20%. The clonotype originates from a woman aged 55-70 years in good health. The gene calls are TRBV29-1 and TRBJ2-7; 7 nucleotides match TRBD1. Input material: blood. This CDR3 is CSVGVRTGLSYEQYF. CDR3 nucleotides: TGCAGCGTTGGGGTCAGGACAGGCCTCTCCTACGAGCAGTACTTC.